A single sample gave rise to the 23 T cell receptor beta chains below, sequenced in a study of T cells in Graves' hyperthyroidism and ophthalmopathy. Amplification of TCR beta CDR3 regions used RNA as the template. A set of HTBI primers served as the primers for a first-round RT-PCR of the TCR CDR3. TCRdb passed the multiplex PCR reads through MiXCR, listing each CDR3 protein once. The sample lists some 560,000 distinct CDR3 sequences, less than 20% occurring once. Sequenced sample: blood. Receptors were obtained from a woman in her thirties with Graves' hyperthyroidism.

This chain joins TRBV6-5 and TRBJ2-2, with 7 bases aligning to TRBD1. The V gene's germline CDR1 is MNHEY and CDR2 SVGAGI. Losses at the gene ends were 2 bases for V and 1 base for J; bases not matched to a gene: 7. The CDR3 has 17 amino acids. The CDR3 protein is CASSYGTAPRNTGELFF. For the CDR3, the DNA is TGTGCCAGCAGTTACGGGACAGCGCCTCGGAACACCGGGGAGCTGTTTTTT.

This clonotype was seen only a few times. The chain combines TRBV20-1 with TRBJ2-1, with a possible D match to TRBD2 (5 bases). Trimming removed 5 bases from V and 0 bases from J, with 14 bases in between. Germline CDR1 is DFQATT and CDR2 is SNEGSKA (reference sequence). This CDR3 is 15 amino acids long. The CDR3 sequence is CSAVTDFLSYNEQFF. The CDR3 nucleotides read TGCAGTGCTGTCACGGACTTTCTCTCCTACAATGAGCAGTTCTTC.

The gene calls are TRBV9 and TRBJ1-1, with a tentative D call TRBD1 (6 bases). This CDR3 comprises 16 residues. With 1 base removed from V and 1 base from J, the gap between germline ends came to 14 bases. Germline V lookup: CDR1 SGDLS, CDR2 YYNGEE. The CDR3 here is CASSVFAAGANTEAFF. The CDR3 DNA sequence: TGTGCCAGCAGCGTATTTGCGGCAGGGGCGAACACTGAAGCTTTCTTT.

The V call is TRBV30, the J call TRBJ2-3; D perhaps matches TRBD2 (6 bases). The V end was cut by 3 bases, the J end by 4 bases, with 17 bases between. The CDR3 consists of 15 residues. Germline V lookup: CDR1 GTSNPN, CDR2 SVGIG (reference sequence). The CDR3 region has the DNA TGTGCCTGGAGCGCCACCACGCGGGGACCAGATACGCAGTATTTT. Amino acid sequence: CAWSATTRGPDTQYF. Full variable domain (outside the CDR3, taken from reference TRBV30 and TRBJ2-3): SQTIHQWPATLVQPVGSPLSLECTVEGTSNPNLYWYRQAAGRGLQLLFYSVGIGQISSEVPQNLSASRPQDRQFILSSKKLLLSDSGFYLCAWSATTRGPDTQYFGPGTRLTVL.

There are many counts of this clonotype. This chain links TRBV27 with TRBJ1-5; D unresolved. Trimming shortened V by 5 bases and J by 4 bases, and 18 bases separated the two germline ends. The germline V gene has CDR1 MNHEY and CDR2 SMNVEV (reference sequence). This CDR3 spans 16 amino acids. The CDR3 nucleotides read TGTGCCAGCAGTCCCCAGCCCTTTTTGCAAAATCAGCCCCAGCATTTT. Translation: CASSPQPFLQNQPQHF.

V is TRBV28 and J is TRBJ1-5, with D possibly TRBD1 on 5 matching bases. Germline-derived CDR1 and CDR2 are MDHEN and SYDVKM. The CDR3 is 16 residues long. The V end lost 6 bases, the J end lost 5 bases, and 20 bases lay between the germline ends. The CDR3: CASRTPGRQGHQPQHF. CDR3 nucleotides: TGTGCCAGCAGAACTCCTGGGAGGCAGGGCCATCAGCCCCAGCATTTT.

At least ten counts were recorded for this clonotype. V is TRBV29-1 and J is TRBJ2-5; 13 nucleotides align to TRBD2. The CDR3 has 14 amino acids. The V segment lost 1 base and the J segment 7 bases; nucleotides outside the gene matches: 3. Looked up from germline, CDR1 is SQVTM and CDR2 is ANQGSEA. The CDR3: CSVEGTSGGPTQYF. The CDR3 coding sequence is TGCAGCGTTGAAGGGACTAGCGGGGGCCCGACCCAGTACTTC. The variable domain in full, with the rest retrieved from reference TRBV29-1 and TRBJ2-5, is SAVISQKPSRDICQRGTSLTIQCQVDSQVTMMFWYRQQPGQSLTLIATANQGSEATYESGFVIDKFPISRPNLTFSTLTVSNMSPEDSSIYLCSVEGTSGGPTQYFGPGTRLLVL.

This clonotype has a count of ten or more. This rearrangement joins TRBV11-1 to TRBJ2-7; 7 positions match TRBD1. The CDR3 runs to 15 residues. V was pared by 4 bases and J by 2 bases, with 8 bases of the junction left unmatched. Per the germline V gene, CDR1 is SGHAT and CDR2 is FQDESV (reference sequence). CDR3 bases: TGTGCCAGCAGCTCAGGGTGGACAGGACCCTACGAGCAGTACTTC. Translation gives CASSSGWTGPYEQYF.

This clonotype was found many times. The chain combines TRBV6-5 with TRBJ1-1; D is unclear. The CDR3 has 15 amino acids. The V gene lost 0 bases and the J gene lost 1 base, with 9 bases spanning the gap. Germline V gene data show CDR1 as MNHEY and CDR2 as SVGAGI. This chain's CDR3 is CASSYSFSGNTEAFF. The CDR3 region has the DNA TGTGCCAGCAGTTACTCCTTTTCCGGGAACACTGAAGCTTTCTTT.

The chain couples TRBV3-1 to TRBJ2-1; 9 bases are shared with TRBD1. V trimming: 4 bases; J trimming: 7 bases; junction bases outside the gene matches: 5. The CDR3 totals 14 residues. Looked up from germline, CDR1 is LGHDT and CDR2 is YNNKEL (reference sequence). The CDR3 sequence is CASSRDRDGNEQFF. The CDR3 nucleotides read TGTGCCAGCAGCCGGGACAGGGATGGGAATGAGCAGTTCTTC.

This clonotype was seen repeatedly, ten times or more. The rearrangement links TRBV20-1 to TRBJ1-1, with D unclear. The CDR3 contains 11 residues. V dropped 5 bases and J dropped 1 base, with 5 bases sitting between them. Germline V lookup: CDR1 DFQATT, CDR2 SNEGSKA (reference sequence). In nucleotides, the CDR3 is TGCAGTGCTGGATGGAACACTGAAGCTTTCTTT. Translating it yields CSAGWNTEAFF.

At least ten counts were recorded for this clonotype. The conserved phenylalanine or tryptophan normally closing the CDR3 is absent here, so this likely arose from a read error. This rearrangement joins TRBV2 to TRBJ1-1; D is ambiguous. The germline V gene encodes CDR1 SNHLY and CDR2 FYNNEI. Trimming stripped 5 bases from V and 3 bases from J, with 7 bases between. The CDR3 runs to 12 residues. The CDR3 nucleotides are TGTGCCAGCAGTTTTACCGACACTGAAGCTTTCCTT. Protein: CASSFTDTEAFL.

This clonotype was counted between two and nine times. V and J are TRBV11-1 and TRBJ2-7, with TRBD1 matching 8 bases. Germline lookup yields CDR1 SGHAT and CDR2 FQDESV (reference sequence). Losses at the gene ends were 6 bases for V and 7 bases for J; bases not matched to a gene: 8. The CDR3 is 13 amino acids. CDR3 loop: CASRTGTGREQYF. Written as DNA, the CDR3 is TGTGCCAGCAGAACCGGGACAGGAAGAGAGCAGTACTTC.

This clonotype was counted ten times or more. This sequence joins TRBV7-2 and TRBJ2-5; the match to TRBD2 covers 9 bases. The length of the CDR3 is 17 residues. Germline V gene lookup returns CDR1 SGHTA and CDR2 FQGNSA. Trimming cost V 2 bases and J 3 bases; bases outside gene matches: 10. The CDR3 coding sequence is TGTGCCAGCAGCTTAATAAGGAGGGTAGCGGGAGAAGAGACCCAGTACTTC. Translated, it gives CASSLIRRVAGEETQYF.

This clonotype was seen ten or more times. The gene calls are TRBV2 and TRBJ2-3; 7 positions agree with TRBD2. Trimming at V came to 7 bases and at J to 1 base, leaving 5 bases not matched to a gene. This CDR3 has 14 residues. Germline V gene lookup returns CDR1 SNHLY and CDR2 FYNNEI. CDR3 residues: CASKFAGGTDTQYF. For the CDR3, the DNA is TGTGCCAGCAAGTTTGCGGGAGGCACAGATACGCAGTATTTT.

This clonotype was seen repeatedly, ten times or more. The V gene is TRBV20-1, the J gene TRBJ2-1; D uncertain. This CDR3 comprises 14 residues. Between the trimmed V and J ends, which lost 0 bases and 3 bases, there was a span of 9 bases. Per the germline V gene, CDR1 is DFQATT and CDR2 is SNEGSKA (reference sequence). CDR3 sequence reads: CSAREGTRYNEQFF. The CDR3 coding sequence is TGCAGTGCTAGAGAGGGAACCCGCTACAATGAGCAGTTCTTC.

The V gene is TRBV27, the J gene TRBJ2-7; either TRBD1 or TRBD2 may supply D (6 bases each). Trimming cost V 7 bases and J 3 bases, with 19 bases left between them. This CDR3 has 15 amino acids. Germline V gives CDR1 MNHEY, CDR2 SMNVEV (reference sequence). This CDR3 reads CASNLAGGSFYEQYF. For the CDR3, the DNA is TGTGCCAGCAATCTCGCCGGGGGCTCTTTCTACGAGCAGTACTTC.

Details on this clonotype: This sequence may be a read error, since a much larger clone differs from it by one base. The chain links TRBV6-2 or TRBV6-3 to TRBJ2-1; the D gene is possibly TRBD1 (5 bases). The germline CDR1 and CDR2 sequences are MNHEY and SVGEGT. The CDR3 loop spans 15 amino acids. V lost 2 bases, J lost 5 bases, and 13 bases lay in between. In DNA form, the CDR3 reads TGTGCCAGCAGTTACCCCCAGGGAACCGACAATGAGCAGTTCTTC. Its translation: CASSYPQGTDNEQFF.

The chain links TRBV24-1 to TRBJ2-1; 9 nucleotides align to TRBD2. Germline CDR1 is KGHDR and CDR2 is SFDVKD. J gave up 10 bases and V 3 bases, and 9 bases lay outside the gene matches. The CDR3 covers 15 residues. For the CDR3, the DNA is TGTGCCACCAGTGATGCTAGCGGGGTAACTGGAGAGCAGTTCTTC. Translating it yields CATSDASGVTGEQFF.

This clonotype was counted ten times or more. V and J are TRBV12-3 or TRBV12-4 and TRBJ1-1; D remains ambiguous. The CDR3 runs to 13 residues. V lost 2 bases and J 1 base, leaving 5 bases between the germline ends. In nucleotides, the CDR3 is TGTGCCAGCAGTTTAAAGGAGAACACTGAAGCTTTCTTT. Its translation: CASSLKENTEAFF.

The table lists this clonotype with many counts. This chain's CDR3 is CASCQAGHSEQYF. The CDR3 DNA reads as TGTGCCAGCTGTCAGGCCGGGCATAGCGAGCAGTACTTC. The rearrangement uses TRBV27 and TRBJ2-7, with D hard to call. The germline V and J ends were trimmed by 8 bases and 6 bases, with 17 bases remaining between them. The CDR3 is made up of 13 amino acids. Germline lookup yields CDR1 MNHEY and CDR2 SMNVEV (reference sequence).

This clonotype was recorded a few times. The CDR3 is CASSFGMRTGGEETQYF. The CDR3 DNA follows: TGCGCCAGCAGCTTTGGAATGAGGACAGGGGGCGAAGAGACCCAGTACTTC. This chain joins TRBV5-1 and TRBJ2-5; 11 nucleotides match TRBD1. The germline gives CDR1 SGHRS, CDR2 YFSETQ. This CDR3 has 17 residues. Trimming removed 2 bases from V and 3 bases from J; junction bases left unmatched: 9.

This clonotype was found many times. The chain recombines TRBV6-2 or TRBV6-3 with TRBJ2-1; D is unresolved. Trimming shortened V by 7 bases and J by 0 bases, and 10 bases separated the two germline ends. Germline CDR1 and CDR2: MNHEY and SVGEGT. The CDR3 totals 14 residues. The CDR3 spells CASKIPGSYNEQFF. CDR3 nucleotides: TGTGCCAGCAAAATCCCGGGCTCCTACAATGAGCAGTTCTTC.